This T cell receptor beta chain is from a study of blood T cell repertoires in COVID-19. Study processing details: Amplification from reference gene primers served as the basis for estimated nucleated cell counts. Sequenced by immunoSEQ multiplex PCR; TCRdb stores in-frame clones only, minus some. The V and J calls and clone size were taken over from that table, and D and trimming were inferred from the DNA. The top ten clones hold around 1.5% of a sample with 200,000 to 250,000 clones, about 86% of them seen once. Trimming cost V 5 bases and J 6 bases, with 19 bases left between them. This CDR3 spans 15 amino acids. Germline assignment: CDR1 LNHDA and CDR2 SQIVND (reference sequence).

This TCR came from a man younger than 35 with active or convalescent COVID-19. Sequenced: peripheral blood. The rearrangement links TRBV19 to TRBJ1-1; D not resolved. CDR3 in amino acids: CASSVPNPVSSEAFF. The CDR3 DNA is TGTGCCAGTAGTGTTCCAAATCCAGTATCCTCTGAAGCTTTCTTT.